The entry below describes one T cell receptor (beta chain). The junction does not match germline at one end; this may be a read error. The CDR3 is 15 residues long. Germline CDR1 is SGHRS and CDR2 is YFSETQ. Assay used: immunoSEQ multiplex PCR; TCRdb lists only in-frame clones, some missing. This table holds 200,000 to 250,000 clones, over 60% found once. The data were taken from a study of blood T cell repertoires in COVID-19. Specimen: peripheral blood. The V gene is TRBV5-1, the J gene TRBJ2-6, with a tentative D call TRBD2 (7 bases). The TCR sequence derives from a woman in her 70s with acute or convalescent COVID-19. The DNA of the CDR3 is TGCGCCCGCAGCTGGGGGGGGCCCGGGGCCAACGTCCTGACTTTC. This encodes CARSWGGPGANVLTF.